This T cell receptor beta chain derives from a study of STAT5B mutations in CD4+ large granular lymphocyte leukemia. Study-level findings and limits: TRBV06-family usage was enriched in top patient clones (8/27) versus controls (2/35).

Here immunoSEQ multiplex PCR was the method, and the copy in TCRdb shows in-frame clones only, minus some. The sample consists of about 45,000 clones, 80% to 90% of them appearing once. A remark on this clone: The antigen is undetermined.

The CDR3 has 13 residues. V gave up 1 base and J gave up 7 bases, with 7 bases separating them. Germline CDR1 reads SNHLY; CDR2 reads FYNNEI. V is TRBV2 and J is TRBJ2-2; no reliable D call. The sequence came from a human donor in good health. Sequencing input: CD4+ T cells from blood buffy coats. The CDR3, as DNA: TGTGCCAGCAGTGAAGGCCCGGTCGGGGAGCTGTTTTTT. Its translation: CASSEGPVGELFF.